A single sample gave rise to the 7 T cell receptor beta chains below, sequenced in a study of cytomegalovirus exposure and HLA in healthy donors. Some clones are missing from TCRdb's copy, which holds only in-frame ones; the method was immunoSEQ multiplex PCR. The repertoire has nearly 200,000 clones, 70% to 85% of them found once; the top ten carry 13%. Material: PBMCs. The source of these receptors is a woman aged 25-40 years in good health and CMV-seropositive.

The chain recombines TRBV18 with TRBJ1-5; 8 nucleotides match TRBD1. Germline V CDR1 and CDR2: KGHSH, LQKENI. This CDR3 region has 19 residues. J gave up 7 bases and V 1 base, and 18 bases lay outside the gene matches. The CDR3 DNA sequence: TGTGCCAGCTCACCACGTAGGACAGGGACGAGCCTCAATGAACAGCCCCAGCATTTT. Its protein is CASSPRRTGTSLNEQPQHF.

This sequence joins TRBV6-1 and TRBJ2-2; D unresolved. V was cut by 7 bases and J by 1 base, with 4 bases left in between. Per the germline V gene, CDR1 is MNHNS and CDR2 is SASEGT. The CDR3 has 12 residues. CDR3 region: CASTVNTGELFF. The CDR3 region has the DNA TGTGCCAGCACTGTGAACACCGGGGAGCTGTTTTTT.

The chain uses TRBV7-2 and TRBJ2-2, with a tentative D call TRBD2 (6 bases). The CDR3 consists of 13 residues. The V end was cut by 5 bases, the J end by 5 bases, with 9 bases between. CDR1 is SGHTA, CDR2 FQGNSA, per germline. Here the CDR3 reads CASSPGGTGELFF. Written as DNA, the CDR3 is TGTGCCAGCAGCCCCGGGGGAACCGGGGAGCTGTTTTTT.

A single count supports this clone. The chain is built from TRBV29-1 and TRBJ2-5; 10 bases agree with TRBD2. Germline CDR1 and CDR2: SQVTM and ANQGSEA. The CDR3 is made up of 14 amino acids. V lost 4 bases to trimming and J lost 5 bases; unmatched junction nucleotides: 7. The CDR3 DNA is TGCAGCGTTGGGCTAGCGGGAGTGAGTGAGACCCAGTACTTC. Protein product: CSVGLAGVSETQYF.

This chain connects TRBV19 to TRBJ2-7; D may be TRBD1 (7 bases). CDR3 size: 13 residues. Germline CDR1 is LNHDA and CDR2 is SQIVND (reference sequence). The V gene lost 6 bases and the J gene lost 5 bases, with 14 bases spanning the gap. CDR3 sequence reads: CASSRQGGDEQYF. The CDR3 DNA reads TGTGCCAGTAGCCGACAGGGAGGCGACGAGCAGTACTTC.

The V and J genes are TRBV19 and TRBJ1-2; D gene unclear. V lost 5 bases to trimming and J lost 4 bases, with 14 bases between them. The germline CDR1 and CDR2 sequences are LNHDA and SQIVND (reference sequence). This CDR3 spans 14 amino acids. The CDR3 DNA reads TGTGCCAGTAGTTTGGCGGGGTCGCCCTATGGCTACACCTTC. This sequence encodes CASSLAGSPYGYTF.

V usage is TRBV6-6 and J usage is TRBJ1-1, with unresolved D. Per germline, CDR1 MNHNY and CDR2 SVGAGI (reference sequence). The CDR3 covers 13 residues. The V and J ends lost 2 bases and 1 base respectively, with 5 bases between them. CDR3 coding DNA: TGTGCCAGCAGTTACGAGGCGAACACTGAAGCTTTCTTT. Protein product: CASSYEANTEAFF.